This record covers a single T cell receptor (beta chain). Antigen: not known. The data stem from a study of immune cell composition in non-small cell lung cancer. Across the study: Tumours were mainly lung adenocarcinoma or squamous cell carcinoma.

CDR3 length: 18 amino acids. The germline V gene has CDR1 SGHNT and CDR2 YENEEA. V was clipped by 5 bases and J by 0 bases, with 20 bases between them. Overall study results and limits: Lung squamous cell carcinoma tumours had significantly higher top 10 clone scores and productive clonality than lung adenocarcinoma. About 75% of squamous and about 30% of adenocarcinoma cases had tumour-associated clones >0.5%.

Some clones are missing from TCRdb's copy, which holds only in-frame ones; the method was immunoSEQ multiplex PCR. The sample lists around 3,200 clones; about three quarters were seen once. Sequenced sample: lung tumor tissue. The sequence was obtained from a human donor with non-small cell lung cancer. The chain uses TRBV11-3 and TRBJ2-1; D is perhaps TRBD2 (6 bases). The CDR3 region is CASSPRGAGLSSYNEQFF. CDR3 sequence (DNA): TGTGCCAGCAGCCCCCGAGGAGCGGGTCTCAGCTCCTACAATGAGCAGTTCTTC.